This T cell receptor (beta chain) came from a study of sequential checkpoint blockade in melanoma. Study information: Randomization was 1:1 between first-line nivolumab→ipilimumab and ipilimumab→nivolumab. After both sequences, patients received maintenance nivolumab.

The sample's treatment: randomized to nivolumab then ipilimumab (arm A) or the reverse (arm B). DNA-damaging chemotherapy had not been given to any patient beforehand. From thawed PBMCs, live CD3+CD8+ cells negative for CD19 and CD56 were sorted. The method was immunoSEQ multiplex PCR; TCRdb's version includes in-frame clones alone and lacks a portion of them. The sample has more than 25,000 clones, roughly 89% seen once. The sequencing here drew on CD8+ T cells sorted from blood (inferred from file names), taken from a patient given nivolumab and ipilimumab in sequence. The sequence was obtained from a human donor with melanoma.

CDR3 bases: TGCGCCAGCAGCCAAGATCAGCGACAGGGCTATGGCTACACCTTC. This sequence encodes CASSQDQRQGYGYTF. This rearrangement joins TRBV4-1 to TRBJ1-2; 7 bases map to TRBD1. The germline CDR1 and CDR2 sequences are MGHRA and YSYEKL. V dropped 0 bases and J dropped 4; count of bases not matched to a gene: 5. The CDR3 loop spans 15 amino acids.